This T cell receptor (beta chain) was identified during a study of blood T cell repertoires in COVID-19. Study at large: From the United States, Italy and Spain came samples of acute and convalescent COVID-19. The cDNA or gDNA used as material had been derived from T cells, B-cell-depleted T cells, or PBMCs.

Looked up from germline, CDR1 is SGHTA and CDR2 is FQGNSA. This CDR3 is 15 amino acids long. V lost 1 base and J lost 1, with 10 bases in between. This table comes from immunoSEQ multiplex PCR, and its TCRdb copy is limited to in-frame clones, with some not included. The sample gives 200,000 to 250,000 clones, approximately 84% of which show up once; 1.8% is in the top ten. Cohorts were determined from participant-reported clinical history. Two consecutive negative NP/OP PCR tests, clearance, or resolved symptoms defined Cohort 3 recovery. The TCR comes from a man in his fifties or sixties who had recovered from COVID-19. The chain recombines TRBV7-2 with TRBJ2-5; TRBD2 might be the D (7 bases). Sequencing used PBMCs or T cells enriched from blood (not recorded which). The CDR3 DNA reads TGTGCCAGCAGCTTAGTGCGGGGGCCCCAAGAGACCCAGTACTTC. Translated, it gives CASSLVRGPQETQYF.